This T cell receptor (beta chain) was sequenced in a study of T cells in Graves' hyperthyroidism and ophthalmopathy. Study results and limitations: Ophthalmopathy onset followed model prediction by a median approximately six months.

TCR beta CDR3 regions were amplified from RNA. Researchers ran a first-round RT-PCR on the TCR CDR3 using the HTBI primer set. Using its own MiXCR run on the multiplex PCR reads, TCRdb lists one record per CDR3 protein. Here the sample spans 450,000 to 500,000 distinct CDR3 sequences, approximately 23% being singletons. V lost 4 bases and J lost 2, with 12 bases in between. Germline CDR1 and CDR2: LNHDA and SQIVND (reference sequence). CDR3 size: 14 residues. Comments on this clonotype: The antigen is undetermined.

This chain joins TRBV19 and TRBJ2-7; possible D gene TRBD2, 6 bases. The TCR sequence derives from a woman in her seventies with Graves' ophthalmopathy. Sequenced: blood. The CDR3, as DNA: TGTGCCAGTAGTAGGCGGGACCGAGCCTACGAGCAGTACTTC. It yields the protein CASSRRDRAYEQYF. The whole variable domain, filled in from reference TRBV19 and TRBJ2-7, reads DGGITQSPKYLFRKEGQNVTLSCEQNLNHDAMYWYRQDPGQGLRLIYYSQIVNDFQKGDIAEGYSVSREKKESFPLTVTSAQKNPTAFYLCASSRRDRAYEQYFGPGTRLTVT.